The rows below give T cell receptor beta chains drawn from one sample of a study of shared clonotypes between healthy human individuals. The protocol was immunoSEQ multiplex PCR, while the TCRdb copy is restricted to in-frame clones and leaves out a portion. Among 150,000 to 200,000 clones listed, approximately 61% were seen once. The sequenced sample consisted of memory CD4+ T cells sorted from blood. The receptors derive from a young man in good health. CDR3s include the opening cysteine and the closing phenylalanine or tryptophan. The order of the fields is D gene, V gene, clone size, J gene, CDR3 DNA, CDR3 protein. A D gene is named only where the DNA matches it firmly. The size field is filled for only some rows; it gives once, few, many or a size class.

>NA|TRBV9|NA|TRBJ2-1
TGTGCCAGCAGCGTAGATCCAGGGGACAACAATGAGCAGTTCTTC
CASSVDPGDNNEQFF
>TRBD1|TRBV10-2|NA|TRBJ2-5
TGCGCCAGCAGTGCACTCCCGTTACAGGGGGTGGGCGAGACCCAGTACTTC
CASSALPLQGVGETQYF
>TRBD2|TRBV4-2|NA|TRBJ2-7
TGTGCCAGCAGCCAAGCACTAGCGGGAGGCTACGAGCAGTACTTC
CASSQALAGGYEQYF
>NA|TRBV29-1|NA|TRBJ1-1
TGCAGCGTTGTAATATTGAACACTGAAGCTTTCTTT
CSVVILNTEAFF
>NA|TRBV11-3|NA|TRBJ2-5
TGTGCCAGCAGCTTAGTCCAGGGGCAAGAGACCCAGTACTTC
CASSLVQGQETQYF
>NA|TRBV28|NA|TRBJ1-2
TGTGCCAGCAGCTCTGGCAGGGATAACTATGGCTACACCTTC
CASSSGRDNYGYTF
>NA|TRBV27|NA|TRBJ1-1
TGTGCCAGCCGGAGGGGGGTTTTGGCTTTCTTT
CASRRGVLAFF
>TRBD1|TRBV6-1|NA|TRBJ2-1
TGTGCCAGCATTAAGGACAGGGTCCGGAGTGAGCAGTTCTTC
CASIKDRVRSEQFF
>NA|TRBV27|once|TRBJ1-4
TGTGCCAGCAGTGGCGGCAGGGGCAGAGCTAATGAAAAACTGTTTTTT
CASSGGRGRANEKLFF
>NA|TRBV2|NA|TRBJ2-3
TGTGCCAGCAGTGCATCCGGGGGCAATGGAGATACGCAGTATTTT
CASSASGGNGDTQYF
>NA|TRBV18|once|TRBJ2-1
TGTGCCAGCTCACCACTTTCTTCCCCCGGGTACAATGAGCAGTTCTTC
CASSPLSSPGYNEQFF
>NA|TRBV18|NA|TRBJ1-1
TGTGCCAGCTCACCATTAGGGGGTGTCCCTGAAGCTTTCTTT
CASSPLGGVPEAFF
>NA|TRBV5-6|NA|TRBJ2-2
TGTGCCAGCAGCTTGAGGGCCAGAGGGAGCGGGGAGCTGTTTTTT
CASSLRARGSGELFF
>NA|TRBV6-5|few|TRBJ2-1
TGTGCCAGCAGAAGAGACTCCCAACCTTTTAGTGAGCAGTTCTTC
CASRRDSQPFSEQFF
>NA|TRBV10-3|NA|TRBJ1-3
TGTGCCATCAGTGAGGCAGGGACTGGAAACACCATATATTTT
CAISEAGTGNTIYF
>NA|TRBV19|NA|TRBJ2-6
TGTGCCAGTAGTATAGCTGCCTCTGGGGCCAACGTCCTGACTTTC
CASSIAASGANVLTF
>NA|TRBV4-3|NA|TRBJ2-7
TGCGCCAGCAGCCAAGCTTTTACCTACGAGCAGTACTTC
CASSQAFTYEQYF
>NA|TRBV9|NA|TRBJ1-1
TGTGCCAGCAGCGCGACCGGGGACACTGAAGCTTTCTTT
CASSATGDTEAFF
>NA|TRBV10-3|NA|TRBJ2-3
TGTGCCATCAGTGAAAGAGCATCTGATACGCAGTATTTT
CAISERASDTQYF
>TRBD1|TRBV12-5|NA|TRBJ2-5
TGTGCTAGTGGCCACCCCGCCTACCCCGGACAGGCGGAGACCCAGTACTTC
CASGHPAYPGQAETQYF
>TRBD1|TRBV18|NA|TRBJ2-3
TGTGCCAGCTCACCGGACAGGGCAGCAGAAACGCAGTATTTT
CASSPDRAAETQYF
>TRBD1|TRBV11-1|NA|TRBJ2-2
TGTGCCAGCAGCTCGCGACAGGGGGGCTACACCGGGGAGCTGTTTTTT
CASSSRQGGYTGELFF
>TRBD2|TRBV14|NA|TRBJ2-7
TGTGCCAGCAGCCATGGACTAGCGGGACGTCTAGGGCAGTACTTC
CASSHGLAGRLGQYF
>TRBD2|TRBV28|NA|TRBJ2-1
TGTGCCAGCAGACGTCCGACTAGCGGGTTTTACAATGAGCAGTTCTTC
CASRRPTSGFYNEQFF
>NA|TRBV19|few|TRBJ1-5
TGTGCCAGTAGTATAGTCAATCCGACAGGCAATCAGCCCCAGCATTTT
CASSIVNPTGNQPQHF
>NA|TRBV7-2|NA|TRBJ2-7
TGTGCCAGCAGCTTAGATCCAGGAGGAGAGCAGTACTTC
CASSLDPGGEQYF
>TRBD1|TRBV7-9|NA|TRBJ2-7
TGTGCCAGCAGCTTCCTTGACAGGGCCTACGAGCAGTACTTC
CASSFLDRAYEQYF
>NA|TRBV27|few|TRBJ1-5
TGTGCCAGCAGTTTTTTCAGGGATCAGCCCCAGCATTTT
CASSFFRDQPQHF
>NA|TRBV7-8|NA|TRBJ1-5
TGTGCCAGCAGCTTAGCTGGAGGAGCTAATCAGCCCCAGCATTTT
CASSLAGGANQPQHF
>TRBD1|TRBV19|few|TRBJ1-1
TGTGCCAGTAGTATTACTCGGACAGGGCTAGGCACTGAAGCTTTCTTT
CASSITRTGLGTEAFF
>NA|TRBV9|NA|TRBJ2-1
TGTGCCAGCAGCCAACGAGTCCTGAATAATGAGCAGTTCTTC
CASSQRVLNNEQFF
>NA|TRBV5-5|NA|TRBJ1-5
TGTGCCAGCAGCTTGGATGGAGGGTGGCAGCCCCAGCATTTT
CASSLDGGWQPQHF
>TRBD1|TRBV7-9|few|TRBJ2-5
TGTGCCAGCACAAAAGGGGACAGGGGGCTGAAGGAGACCCAGTACTTC
CASTKGDRGLKETQYF
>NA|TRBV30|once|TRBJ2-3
TGTGCCTGGAAGTCGAGTCGAAGGCTCACAGATACGCAGTATTTT
CAWKSSRRLTDTQYF
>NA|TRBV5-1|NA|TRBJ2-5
TGCGCCAGCAGCTTGGTGGGGGAGACCCAGTACTTC
CASSLVGETQYF
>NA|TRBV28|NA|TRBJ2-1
TGTGCCAGCAAGGGCCTCGGGAGAGGAAATGAGCAGTTCTTC
CASKGLGRGNEQFF
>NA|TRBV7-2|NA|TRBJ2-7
TGTGCCAGCAGCTTAAGGGAGACCGAGCAGTACTTC
CASSLRETEQYF
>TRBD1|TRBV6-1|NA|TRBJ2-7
TGTGCCAGCAGCATGAGGACAGGGGCACCCTACGAGCAGTACTTC
CASSMRTGAPYEQYF
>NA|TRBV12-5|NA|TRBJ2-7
TGTGCTAGTGGTTTAAGTCACAGCGACGAGCAGTACTTC
CASGLSHSDEQYF
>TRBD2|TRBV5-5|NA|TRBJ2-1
TGTGCCAGCAGCCCGCCGCTAGCGGGGGCTAACAATGAGCAGTTCTTC
CASSPPLAGANNEQFF
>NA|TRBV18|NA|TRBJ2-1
TGTGCCAGCTCACCCGGCAGATCAGGGGCCAATGAGCAGTTCTTC
CASSPGRSGANEQFF